The subject of this entry is one T cell receptor (beta chain). This specimen belongs to a study of OX40 agonist ivuxolimab in advanced cancers. Study-wide context: Patients were dosed with the agonistic anti-OX40 (CD134) antibody ivuxolimab.

The CDR3 is 15 amino acids. Per germline, CDR1 MNHEY and CDR2 SMNVEV (reference sequence). V lost 3 bases and J lost 3; bases outside the gene matches: 7. Repertoires were generated with immunoSEQ multiplex PCR, while TCRdb's copy carries only in-frame clones and drops some. The table has tens of thousands of clones, around 85% seen once. This clonotype was obtained from an adult with an advanced solid tumor such as melanoma, head and neck, liver or kidney cancer. The chain uses TRBV27 and TRBJ1-2; 7 nucleotides agree with TRBD1. This material consisted of CD4+ or CD8+ T cells sorted from blood, taken in a trial of the OX40 agonist ivuxolimab. The CDR3 spells CASSFHSRGDYGYTF. CDR3 bases: TGTGCCAGCAGTTTTCACTCCAGGGGGGACTATGGCTACACCTTC.